A selection of T cell receptor beta chains follows, all from one sample in a study of blood T cell repertoires in COVID-19. Sequencing was performed with immunoSEQ multiplex PCR; in TCRdb, only in-frame clones are kept and a portion is missing. The table has around 360,000 clones, over 75% seen once. Sample: PBMCs or T cells enriched from blood (not recorded which). The source of these receptors is a man aged 35 to 55 in a cohort exposed to, infected with or recovered from COVID-19 (not recorded which). Both conserved end residues are part of each CDR3. Each record gives: J gene, D gene, V gene, CDR3 length, clone size, CDR3 DNA, CDR3 protein. D genes are given only for firm matches. The listing skips clone size in some rows; elsewhere it reads once, few, many or a size class.

>TRBJ2-2|-|TRBV28|14|-
TGTGCCAGCAGGTCCGGGACTCGCACCGGGGAGCTGTTTTTT
CASRSGTRTGELFF
>TRBJ1-5|TRBD1|TRBV4-1|16|-
TGCGCCAGCAGCCAAGGGGGAAGACAGGGGTATCAGCCCCAGCATTTT
CASSQGGRQGYQPQHF
>TRBJ2-3|TRBD1|TRBV28|17|-
TGTGCCAGCATCTCCTCCCCCGGGACAGGGAACACAGATACGCAGTATTTT
CASISSPGTGNTDTQYF
>TRBJ2-2|-|TRBV7-9|12|-
TGTGCCAGCAGCTTTTCAGCCGGGGAGCTGTTTTTT
CASSFSAGELFF
>TRBJ2-2|TRBD2|TRBV4-2|19|-
TGTGCCAGCAGCCAAGATCCCCAAGCGGGAGGGTTGAACACCGGGGAGCTGTTTTTT
CASSQDPQAGGLNTGELFF
>TRBJ1-6|-|TRBV7-9|15|-
TGTGCCAGCAGCTTAGAGGCCAGGGCTAATTCACCCCTCCACTTT
CASSLEARANSPLHF
>TRBJ1-2|-|TRBV7-9|15|-
TGTGCCAGCAGCCAATTCACAGGGTTGGGCTATGGCTACACCTTC
CASSQFTGLGYGYTF
>TRBJ1-5|-|TRBV6-2/TRBV6-3|13|-
TGTGCCAGCAGTTACATCGGGGGTCAGCCCCAGCATTTT
CASSYIGGQPQHF
>TRBJ1-4|TRBD1|TRBV7-9|14|-
TGTGCCAGCCGTGGGACAGTACATAATGAAAAACTGTTTTTT
CASRGTVHNEKLFF
>TRBJ2-7|-|TRBV2|14|-
TGTGCCAGTGCGCGACAGGACCTCTCCTACGAGCAGTACTTC
CASARQDLSYEQYF
>TRBJ1-1|-|TRBV18|15|-
TGTGCCAGCTCACCTAAACAGTCACCAAACACTGAAGCTTTCTTT
CASSPKQSPNTEAFF
>TRBJ1-6|TRBD1|TRBV5-1|14|-
TGCGCCAGCAGCTTGGGGACAGGAGGCTCACCCCTCCACTTT
CASSLGTGGSPLHF
>TRBJ2-7|TRBD1|TRBV7-8|14|-
TGTGCCAGCAGCCCCGGGACAGGGCTGCGAGAGCAGTACTTC
CASSPGTGLREQYF
>TRBJ1-4|-|TRBV18|14|-
TGTGCCAGCTCGCTAACAGGGACTAATGAAAAACTGTTTTTT
CASSLTGTNEKLFF
>TRBJ2-2|-|TRBV28|15|-
TGTGCCAGCAGTCTCGGGACTTTGAACACCGGGGAGCTGTTTTTT
CASSLGTLNTGELFF
>TRBJ1-5|-|TRBV3-1/TRBV3-2|13|-
TGTGCCAGCAGCCAGTATAGCAATCAGCCCCAGCATTTT
CASSQYSNQPQHF
>TRBJ2-6|-|TRBV6-1|16|-
TGTGCCAGCAGTGAAATAGCGGCGACTGGGGCCAACGTCCTGACTTTC
CASSEIAATGANVLTF
>TRBJ2-3|TRBD1|TRBV27|14|-
TGTGCCAGCAGTAGGGACAGGGGCACAGATACGCAGTATTTT
CASSRDRGTDTQYF
>TRBJ2-5|-|TRBV6-5|14|-
TGTGCCAGCAGTAATGAGGGAGTTAGGGAGACCCAGTACTTC
CASSNEGVRETQYF
>TRBJ1-6|-|TRBV27|16|-
TGTGCCAGCAGTTTATGGTTCCAGGGTTTTAATTCACCCCTCCACTTT
CASSLWFQGFNSPLHF
>TRBJ1-5|-|TRBV5-6|14|few
TGTGCCAGCAGCTTATCGGGGTCAAATCAGCCCCAGCATTTT
CASSLSGSNQPQHF
>TRBJ2-3|TRBD2|TRBV5-1|15|-
TGCGCCAGCAGCACGAGACTAGCCATCACAGATACGCAGTATTTT
CASSTRLAITDTQYF
>TRBJ1-1|TRBD1|TRBV5-1|14|-
TGCGCCAGCAGCTTTACAGGGGGGAACACTGAAGCTTTCTTT
CASSFTGGNTEAFF
>TRBJ1-5|TRBD1|TRBV5-6|14|-
TGTGCCAGCAGCTTGGGACAGGGGTACCAGCCCCAGCATTTT
CASSLGQGYQPQHF
>TRBJ1-3|-|TRBV7-9|13|-
TGTGCCGGGGACTCTTCTCGGGAAAACACCATATATTTT
CAGDSSRENTIYF
>TRBJ2-7|-|TRBV2|13|-
TGTGCCAGCAGTGAATTCACTTCCTACGAGCAGTACTTC
CASSEFTSYEQYF
>TRBJ2-7|-|TRBV6-5|13|-
TGTGCCAGCAGTAGCCCGCGGGGCTACGAGCAGTACTTC
CASSSPRGYEQYF
>TRBJ1-1|TRBD1|TRBV18|16|-
TGTGCCAGCTCACGCGCGAACCGGGACAGGGGTTCCTCGGCTTTCTTT
CASSRANRDRGSSAFF
>TRBJ1-1|TRBD1|TRBV10-3|14|-
TGTGCCATCAGTCACGAGGGGGCGAACACTGAAGCTTTCTTT
CAISHEGANTEAFF
>TRBJ2-1|TRBD2|TRBV7-2|14|-
TGTGCCAGCAGCTTAGGGGGCGTTGCGGGAGTATATTTCTTC
CASSLGGVAGVYFF
>TRBJ1-2|TRBD1|TRBV3-1/TRBV3-2|16|-
TGTGCCAGCAGCCATGGATCCGGGACAGGGGGCTATGGCTACACCTTC
CASSHGSGTGGYGYTF
>TRBJ2-7|-|TRBV11-1|15|once
TGTGCCAGCAGTAAAAGCACAGACAGCTCCTACGAGCAGTACTTC
CASSKSTDSSYEQYF
>TRBJ2-1|-|TRBV6-5|14|-
TGTGCCAGCAGTTACGGCAGGGCAAACAATGAGCAGTTCTTC
CASSYGRANNEQFF
>TRBJ2-5|TRBD1|TRBV2|15|-
TGTGCCAGCAAATCCGGGACAGGGGGTAGGGAGACCCAGTACTTC
CASKSGTGGRETQYF
>TRBJ2-3|TRBD2|TRBV7-2|16|-
TGTGCCAGCAGCTTAGCCGGGACTACTAGCACAGATACGCAGTATTTT
CASSLAGTTSTDTQYF
>TRBJ1-1|-|TRBV19|15|-
TGTGCCAGTAGGGGACAAGGCGACCGAAGAGGGGAAGCTTTCTTT
CASRGQGDRRGEAFF
>TRBJ2-2|TRBD1|TRBV9|16|-
TGTGCCAGCAGCGTAGAGGGACAGGGGTGGACCGGGGAGCTGTTTTTT
CASSVEGQGWTGELFF
>TRBJ2-4|TRBD2|TRBV19|19|-
TGTGCCAGTAGTTTCGCATCTAGCGGTTCTTTTCTAGCCAAAAACATTCAGTACTTC
CASSFASSGSFLAKNIQYF
>TRBJ2-7|TRBD2|TRBV11-3|12|-
TGTGCCAGCAGTCCGGCCGGGGGGGAGCAGTACTTC
CASSPAGGEQYF
>TRBJ2-1|TRBD2|TRBV9|15|once
TGTGCCAGCAGCGTTACTAGCGGAGACTACAATGAGCAGTTCTTC
CASSVTSGDYNEQFF
>TRBJ1-6|-|TRBV19|12|-
TGTGCCAGTAGTGTACCGGGATCACCCCTCCACTTT
CASSVPGSPLHF
>TRBJ2-7|TRBD1|TRBV19|15|-
TGTGCCAGTAGCAACGCCGGGACAGGGGGCTACGAGCAGTACTTC
CASSNAGTGGYEQYF
>TRBJ1-3|-|TRBV5-1|12|-
TGCGCCAGCAGATCTGAGGGAAACACCATATATTTT
CASRSEGNTIYF
>TRBJ2-7|TRBD1|TRBV7-9|15|-
TGTGCCAGCAGCTACCGGGACAGGAGCCCCTACGAGCAGTACTTC
CASSYRDRSPYEQYF
>TRBJ2-7|-|TRBV5-4|13|-
TGTGCCAGCAGCTTGACTAGTTCCTACGAGCAGTACTTC
CASSLTSSYEQYF
>TRBJ1-2|-|TRBV19|11|-
TGTGCCAGTCGGGCGGGCTATGGCTACACCTTC
CASRAGYGYTF
>TRBJ2-1|-|TRBV6-5|14|once
TGTGCCAGCAGTTCACTAGTAGGGGGCAATGAGCAGTTCTTC
CASSSLVGGNEQFF
>TRBJ2-1|TRBD2|TRBV28|18|-
TGTGCCAGCAGTTTCCGGAGCGGGAGGGGGGCATCCTACAATGAGCAGTTCTTC
CASSFRSGRGASYNEQFF
>TRBJ1-6|-|TRBV3-1/TRBV3-2|17|-
TGTGCCAGCAGCCAAGGAACGATGGCCCCGGGAAATTCACCCCTCCACTTT
CASSQGTMAPGNSPLHF
>TRBJ2-3|TRBD2|TRBV6-1|17|-
TGTGCCAGCAGTGGGGGACAGACCGGGACTAGCGGGAGGGCCGGTGTTTGG
CASSGGQTGTSGRAGVW
>TRBJ1-6|-|TRBV11-2|14|-
TGTGCCAGCACCCGAATCGGGGGAAATTCACCCCTCCACTTT
CASTRIGGNSPLHF
>TRBJ1-2|TRBD1|TRBV27|15|-
TGTGCCAGCAAGCTGACCGGGACAGGGGCCGATGGCTACACCTTC
CASKLTGTGADGYTF
>TRBJ1-2|-|TRBV5-1|15|-
TGCGCCAGCAGCTCCCCCCCGACAGGCGCTAAAGGCTACACCTTC
CASSSPPTGAKGYTF
>TRBJ2-1|TRBD1|TRBV7-6|18|-
TGTGCCAGCAGCCCAAATGCTTTTAGGGGGCGAAACCACAATGAGCAGTTCTTC
CASSPNAFRGRNHNEQFF